The 14 T cell receptor beta chains presented below share a single source sample, sequenced in a study of T cell repertoires in cytomegalovirus infection. The antigens for these receptors are not known. MiXCR, run by TCRdb on the reads, gives a single entry per CDR3 protein. The data contain about 700,000 distinct CDR3 sequences, approximately 33% of them singletons. The input for sequencing was cultured PBMCs, taken from culture after CMV antigen stimulation. These receptors were taken from a human donor in good health (CMV status not recorded). Some clones in this sample may be carry-over from other donors' samples.

This clonotype was seen a few times. The genes are TRBV20-1 and TRBJ1-6; D not resolved. The CDR3 spans 13 residues. Germline loops: CDR1 DFQATT, CDR2 SNEGSKA (reference sequence). V was trimmed by 0 bases and J by 10 bases, leaving 10 bases between them. CDR3 coding DNA: TGCAGTGCTAGAGATCCAAGGTTCTCACCCCTCCACTTT. Translation: CSARDPRFSPLHF.

In its sample, this clonotype was seen once. The gene calls are TRBV15 and TRBJ2-7; D remains ambiguous. This CDR3 spans 16 amino acids. Per germline, CDR1 LNHNV and CDR2 YYDKDF (reference sequence). The V gene lost 4 bases and the J gene lost 2 bases, with 18 bases spanning the gap. CDR3 amino acids: CATSNQPTDPPYEQYF. Written as DNA, the CDR3 is TGTGCCACCAGCAATCAGCCGACGGACCCACCCTACGAGCAGTACTTC.

This clonotype was recorded only once. The chain combines TRBV4-1 with TRBJ2-7; TRBD1 aligns across 11 bases. Germline V gene lookup returns CDR1 MGHRA and CDR2 YSYEKL. This CDR3 region has 15 residues. J was trimmed by 4 bases and V by 4 bases; bases with no gene match: 6. The CDR3 sequence: CASSPDRGRGYEQYF. In DNA form, the CDR3 reads TGCGCCAGCAGCCCGGACAGGGGGCGAGGATACGAGCAGTACTTC.

This chain joins TRBV3-1 and TRBJ1-4; D perhaps matches TRBD1 (6 bases). Per germline, CDR1 LGHDT and CDR2 YNNKEL (reference sequence). CDR3 length: 15 residues. Trimming took off 4 bases at V and 7 bases at J, with 16 bases between the two ends. This CDR3 is CASSPTPGGGEKLFF. CDR3 sequence (DNA): TGTGCCAGCAGCCCCACCCCGGGAGGGGGTGAAAAACTGTTTTTT.

CDR3 sequence reads: CASSPQPAQSREQYF. DNA of the CDR3: TGTGCCAGCAGCCCCCAACCCGCTCAGAGCCGCGAGCAGTACTTC. The chain employs TRBV7-2 and TRBJ2-7; D unresolved. The CDR3 is 15 amino acids. Germline V gene lookup returns CDR1 SGHTA and CDR2 FQGNSA. Trimming took 5 bases from V and 6 from J, leaving 20 bases between them.

This clonotype was counted many times. The rearrangement joins TRBV7-6 to TRBJ2-3, with TRBD2 as a possible D gene (5 bases). The CDR3 length is 18 residues. V lost 0 bases and J lost 0, with 16 bases in between. In germline, CDR1 is SGHVS, CDR2 FNYEAQ. For the CDR3, the DNA is TGTGCCAGCAGCTTAGCGCGTGGCAGAGGACTCAGCACAGATACGCAGTATTTT. Protein sequence: CASSLARGRGLSTDTQYF.

Only a few counts were recorded for this clonotype. The chain employs TRBV5-6 and TRBJ1-4; the D is unclear. Germline-derived CDR1 and CDR2 are SGHDT and YYEEEE. The V end was cut by 4 bases, the J end by 4 bases, with 17 bases between. The CDR3 loop spans 16 amino acids. DNA of the CDR3: TGTGCCAGCAGCCGCGGGAGTCTCCGGGTTAATGAAAAACTGTTTTTT. Residues: CASSRGSLRVNEKLFF.

There are a few counts of this clonotype. The V gene is TRBV12-5, the J gene TRBJ1-5; no definite D call. CDR3 length equals 14 residues. Trimming took off 5 bases at V and 1 base at J, with 9 bases between the two ends. The germline V gene has CDR1 LGHNT and CDR2 FRNRAP. The CDR3 coding sequence is TGTGCTAGTGGTCCCATGGGCAGCAATCAGCCCCAGCATTTT. Amino acid sequence: CASGPMGSNQPQHF. Full variable domain (outside the CDR3, taken from reference TRBV12-5 and TRBJ1-5): DARVTQTPRHKVTEMGQEVTMRCQPILGHNTVFWYRQTMMQGLELLAYFRNRAPLDDSGMPKDRFSAEMPDATLATLKIQPSEPRDSAVYFCASGPMGSNQPQHFGDGTRLSIL.

Written as DNA, the CDR3 is TGTGCCAGCAGCTTGAGGGGACGGACAGGTACAACTGGAAACACCATATATTTT. Its translation is CASSLRGRTGTTGNTIYF. The V and J genes are TRBV7-9 and TRBJ1-3; 7 bases map to TRBD1. With V trimmed by 3 bases and J by 2 bases, 13 bases remained unmatched. This CDR3 spans 18 amino acids. The germline V gene encodes CDR1 SEHNR and CDR2 FQNEAQ (reference sequence).

J is TRBJ1-2 and V is TRBV12-3 or TRBV12-4, with TRBD1 as a possible D gene (5 bases). The CDR3 covers 16 residues. The ends were cut back, 1 base at V and 0 bases at J, with 12 bases in the middle. CDR3 sequence reads: CASSLGTGLTNYGYTF. DNA for the CDR3: TGTGCCAGCAGTTTAGGTACAGGCCTAACTAACTATGGCTACACCTTC.

The chain carries TRBV4-1 and TRBJ2-3; 7 bases match TRBD2. The ends lost 4 bases at V and 4 bases at J; junction bases unmatched: 11. CDR1 is MGHRA and CDR2 is YSYEKL in the germline V gene. The CDR3 contains 16 residues. The CDR3 bases are TGCGCCAGCAGCCGGTTGGGAGGGGATCGAGCAGATACGCAGTATTTT. Translation: CASSRLGGDRADTQYF.

This clonotype was seen a handful of times. In nucleotides, the CDR3 is TGTGCCAGCACTAGGGCCCCCGGCTCCTATAATTCACCCCTCCACTTT. This codes for CASTRAPGSYNSPLHF. The chain employs TRBV12-3 or TRBV12-4 and TRBJ1-6, with D hard to call. Deletions cut 7 bases from V and 0 bases from J, with 13 bases between. This CDR3 contains 16 residues.

This clonotype was observed a handful of times. The chain links TRBV7-8 to TRBJ1-3; 9 bases fit TRBD1. Germline CDR1 and CDR2: SGHVS and FQNEAQ. The ends lost 5 bases at V and 7 bases at J; junction bases unmatched: 9. The CDR3 sequence is 15 residues long. The CDR3 loop is CASSQNTGGLNTIYF. The DNA of the CDR3 is TGTGCCAGCAGCCAGAATACAGGGGGCCTGAACACCATATATTTT.

The V gene is TRBV10-3, the J gene TRBJ2-3; D gene uncertain. Trimming shortened V by 4 bases and J by 9 bases, and 20 bases separated the two germline ends. Germline CDR1 reads ENHRY; CDR2 reads SYGVKD. The CDR3 runs 15 residues. CDR3 coding DNA: TGTGCCATCAGTGGGGCCCCCGGAGTGGCGTGGACGCAGTATTTT. This gives the protein CAISGAPGVAWTQYF.